This TCR beta chain was sequenced during a study of OX40 agonist ivuxolimab in advanced cancers. Libraries were prepared by immunoSEQ multiplex PCR; TCRdb keeps only in-frame clonotypes and omits some of them. The data contain tens of thousands of clones, over 80% of them singletons. The CDR3 is made up of 15 amino acids. In germline, CDR1 is KGHSH, CDR2 LQKENI. V shed 3 bases and J shed 2 bases, with 13 bases lying between them. This TCR derives from an adult with an advanced solid tumor such as melanoma, head and neck, liver or kidney cancer. The sequencing used CD4+ or CD8+ T cells sorted from blood, collected in a trial of the OX40 agonist ivuxolimab. The gene calls are TRBV18 and TRBJ1-2; D is ambiguous. CDR3 residues: CASSPYGESNYGYTF. CDR3 coding DNA: TGTGCCAGCTCACCCTACGGGGAGAGCAACTATGGCTACACCTTC. Full variable domain (rest looked up from reference TRBV18 and TRBJ1-2): NAGVMQNPRHLVRRRGQEARLRCSPMKGHSHVYWYRQLPEEGLKFMVYLQKENIIDESGMPKERFSAEFPKEGPSILRIQQVVRGDSAAYFCASSPYGESNYGYTFGSGTRLTVV.